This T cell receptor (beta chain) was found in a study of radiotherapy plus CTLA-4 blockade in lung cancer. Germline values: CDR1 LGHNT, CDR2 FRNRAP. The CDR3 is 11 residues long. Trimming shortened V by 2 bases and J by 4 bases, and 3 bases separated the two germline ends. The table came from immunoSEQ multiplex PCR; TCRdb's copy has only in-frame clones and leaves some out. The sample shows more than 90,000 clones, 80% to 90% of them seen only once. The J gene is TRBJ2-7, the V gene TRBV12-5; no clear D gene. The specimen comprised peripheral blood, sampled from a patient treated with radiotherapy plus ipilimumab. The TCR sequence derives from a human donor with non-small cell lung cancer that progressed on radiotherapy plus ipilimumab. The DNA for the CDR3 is TGTGCTAGTGGTTTGTTGTACGAGCAGTACTTC. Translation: CASGLLYEQYF.